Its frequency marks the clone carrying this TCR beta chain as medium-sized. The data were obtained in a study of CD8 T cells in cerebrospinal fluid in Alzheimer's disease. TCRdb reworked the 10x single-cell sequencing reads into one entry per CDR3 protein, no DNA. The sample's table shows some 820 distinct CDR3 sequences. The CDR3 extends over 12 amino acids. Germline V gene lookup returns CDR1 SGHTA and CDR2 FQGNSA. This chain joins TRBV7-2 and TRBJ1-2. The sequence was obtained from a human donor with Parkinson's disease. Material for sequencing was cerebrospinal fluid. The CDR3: CASSPGGTSHTF.